This T cell receptor (beta chain) emerged from a study of T cell responses to AZD1222 COVID-19 vaccine. The overall study: Timing groups of about 4 and about 12 weeks for second doses were pooled. Study results and limitations: White British people made up most donors, females outnumbered males, and clonal diversity was possibly underestimated.

A note on this clone: Its matching antigen is unknown.

Data came from immunoSEQ multiplex PCR; TCRdb stores just in-frame clones and leaves some out. The table has roughly 130,000 clones, 70% to 90% seen once. Unmatched junction bases numbered 15, after V lost 4 bases and J lost 0 bases. The CDR3 covers 19 residues. The germline CDR1 and CDR2 sequences are MNHEY and SMNVEV (reference sequence). The sample here was peripheral blood, taken on day 0 of AZD1222 vaccination. This TCR was sampled from an adult in good health. This chain links TRBV27 with TRBJ2-1, with 7 bases matching TRBD1. CDR3 sequence: CASSSRGRQGTGSYNEQFF. In DNA, the CDR3 is TGTGCCAGCAGTTCCCGGGGTCGACAGGGTACAGGCTCCTACAATGAGCAGTTCTTC.